This passage covers 6 T cell receptor beta chains from one sample sequenced in a study of shared clonotypes between healthy human individuals. The assay was immunoSEQ multiplex PCR, and TCRdb's table has in-frame clones only and misses some. The table lists 2 million to 3 million clones, over 85% of them singletons. The sample taken for sequencing was naive CD4+ T cells from PBMCs. Subset denoted: CD45RA+ positively selected. These receptors originate from a young man in good health. Some clones in this sample may be carry-over from other donors' samples.

CDR3 loop: CASRVSRDWGNTIYF. For the CDR3, the DNA is TGTGCCAGTCGGGTATCAAGGGACTGGGGAAACACCATATATTTT. The gene calls are TRBV19 and TRBJ1-3; TRBD1 is a possible D gene (5 bases). Per germline, CDR1 LNHDA and CDR2 SQIVND (reference sequence). The CDR3 is 15 amino acids. V gave up 8 bases and J gave up 4 bases, with 18 bases separating them.

This clone turned up a few times. A read error may produce the germline difference seen at one junction end. Here the CDR3 DNA reads TGTGCCAGCAGCCAGGGTCCGAGGGAAGAATTC. Translating gives CASSQGPREEF. V gene TRBV14 combines with J gene TRBJ1-2; the D is unclear. CDR1 and CDR2 from the germline V gene are SGHDN and FVKESK. The CDR3 extends over 11 amino acids.

Turning to this clone: The same CDR3 arises from other DNA sequences in this sample as well. The chain joins TRBV11-2 to TRBJ2-7, with no clear D. The V and J ends lost 1 base and 1 base respectively, with 8 bases between them. There are 14 residues in the CDR3. Germline CDR1 reads SGHAT; CDR2 reads FQNNGV. The CDR3, as DNA: TGTGCCAGCAGCTTAGTGGCAGGATCCTACGAGCAGTACTTC. Encoded protein: CASSLVAGSYEQYF.

This clone was detected only once. The genes are TRBV7-9 and TRBJ2-7; 9 bases are a match to TRBD1. The CDR3 is 15 residues long. J was trimmed by 2 bases and V by 2 bases; bases with no gene match: 4. CDR1 is SEHNR, CDR2 FQNEAQ, per germline (reference sequence). CDR3 sequence (DNA): TGTGCCAGCAGCTTACTGGGACAGGGTACCTACGAGCAGTACTTC. Translating it yields CASSLLGQGTYEQYF.

CDR3 region: CASSLALSSYNEQFF. The CDR3 DNA sequence: TGTGCCAGCAGCTTGGCACTGAGCTCCTACAATGAGCAGTTCTTC. V usage is TRBV5-5 and J usage is TRBJ2-1; D is unresolved. Between the trimmed V and J ends, which lost 0 bases and 0 bases, there was a span of 7 bases. Germline CDR1 and CDR2: SGHKS and YYEKEE (reference sequence). The CDR3 is 15 amino acids.

The rearrangement uses TRBV5-1 and TRBJ2-3, with D possibly matching TRBD2 (6 bases). There are 18 residues in the CDR3. Germline V CDR1 and CDR2: SGHRS, YFSETQ. Trimming left V 4 bases short and J 1 base short, with 22 bases between. The CDR3 DNA sequence: TGCGCCAGCAGCCTAAGACTAGTGTCGGAGCAGGGCACAGATACGCAGTATTTT. Translation: CASSLRLVSEQGTDTQYF.